This TCR beta chain comes out of a study of cytomegalovirus exposure and HLA in healthy donors. General study findings and limits: There was a cluster of highly shared sequence variants that was likely a sequencing artifact. A missense DCLRE1C variant was associated with V- and J-gene trimming of TCR beta chains in a later analysis, and an independent cohort replicated the association. Per published reports, the classifier diagnosed cytomegalovirus status with high specificity and sensitivity.

Worth noting for this clone: Its antigen is still unknown.

The CDR3 extends over 16 amino acids. V was clipped by 1 base and J by 5 bases, with 16 bases between them. The germline V gene has CDR1 SGDLS and CDR2 YYNGEE. The PCR contained 60 Vbeta and 13 Jbeta primers. This table comes from immunoSEQ multiplex PCR, and its TCRdb copy is limited to in-frame clones, with some not included. The sample records about 170,000 clones, around 73% being singletons. The receptor's source is a woman aged 18-29 years in good health and CMV-seropositive. The genes are TRBV9 and TRBJ2-1; D is perhaps TRBD2 (6 bases). Input material: PBMCs. The chain's CDR3 is CASSVTGTPDNNEQFF. The CDR3 nucleotides read TGTGCCAGCAGCGTAACCGGGACTCCAGATAACAATGAGCAGTTCTTC.